The 23 T cell receptor beta chains below come from one sample, sequenced in a study of blood T cell repertoires in COVID-19. Clones were read by immunoSEQ multiplex PCR, and TCRdb kept only the in-frame ones, dropping some. This table holds some 300,000 clones, approximately 86% found once. The sequenced sample was peripheral blood. Receptor source: a man between 70 and 80 years old with acute or convalescent COVID-19.

This clone has a single count. This chain joins TRBV9 and TRBJ1-3; perhaps TRBD1 as D (5 bases). Between the trimmed V and J ends, which lost 0 bases and 1 base, there was a span of 8 bases. The CDR3 runs 15 residues. Germline V lookup: CDR1 SGDLS, CDR2 YYNGEE. The DNA of the CDR3 is TGTGCCAGCAGCGTAGTGCCAGGGTCTGGAAACACCATATATTTT. It codes for CASSVVPGSGNTIYF.

The J gene is TRBJ1-6, the V gene TRBV7-3; D not certain. V was trimmed by 0 bases and J by 6 bases, leaving 12 bases between them. From germline, CDR1 is SGHTA and CDR2 FQGTGA. The CDR3 is made up of 16 amino acids. The CDR3 is CASSLTGRGINSPLHF. The CDR3 DNA is TGTGCCAGCAGCTTAACGGGCCGGGGAATTAATTCACCCCTCCACTTT.

This clone was recorded only once. The chain links TRBV19 to TRBJ1-2; D perhaps matches TRBD1 (6 bases). Trimming stripped 0 bases from V and 4 bases from J, with 12 bases between. This CDR3 comprises 15 residues. CDR1 and CDR2 (germline): LNHDA, SQIVND (reference sequence). In DNA form, the CDR3 reads TGTGCCAGTAGTATAGACCACAGGGCCCTCTATGGCTACACCTTC. Protein: CASSIDHRALYGYTF. The whole variable domain, filled in from reference TRBV19 and TRBJ1-2, reads DGGITQSPKYLFRKEGQNVTLSCEQNLNHDAMYWYRQDPGQGLRLIYYSQIVNDFQKGDIAEGYSVSREKKESFPLTVTSAQKNPTAFYLCASSIDHRALYGYTFGSGTRLTVV.

The chain combines TRBV7-9 with TRBJ1-2; D gene unclear. In germline, CDR1 is SEHNR, CDR2 FQNEAQ (reference sequence). V was clipped by 5 bases and J by 2 bases, with 15 bases between them. This CDR3 has 15 residues. CDR3 sequence reads: CASSQPLGGNYGYTF. CDR3 in DNA: TGTGCCAGCAGCCAACCGCTAGGAGGCAACTATGGCTACACCTTC.

The V gene is TRBV4-1, the J gene TRBJ2-1; 7 nucleotides line up with TRBD2. The V gene's germline CDR1 is MGHRA and CDR2 YSYEKL. The CDR3 contains 16 residues. Losses at the gene ends were 2 bases for V and 4 bases for J; bases not matched to a gene: 8. The CDR3: CASSQRGDSRYNEQFF. CDR3 sequence (DNA): TGCGCCAGCAGCCAACGGGGGGATTCGAGGTACAATGAGCAGTTCTTC.

The gene calls are TRBV3-1 (or the pseudogene TRBV3-2) and TRBJ2-2; unclear D gene. Germline values: CDR1 LGHDT, CDR2 YNNKEL (reference sequence). The CDR3 sequence is 13 residues long. Trimming stripped 6 bases from V and 2 bases from J, with 7 bases between. The CDR3 DNA reads TGTGCCAGCAGTCGCGGAAACACCGGGGAGCTGTTTTTT. It codes for CASSRGNTGELFF.

The chain is built from TRBV7-9 and TRBJ2-1, with a possible D match to TRBD2 (6 bases). Germline loops: CDR1 SEHNR, CDR2 FQNEAQ (reference sequence). V was shortened by 5 bases and J by 9 bases, with 23 bases between the two germline ends. The CDR3 runs to 16 residues. In DNA, the CDR3 is TGTGCCAGCAGCCCCCCTACGGGAGAATGGCTTGGTGAGCAGTTCTTC. This translates into CASSPPTGEWLGEQFF.

The chain uses TRBV18 and TRBJ2-7; TRBD1 is a possible D gene (6 bases). V shed 3 bases and J shed 3 bases, with 21 bases lying between them. The length of the CDR3 is 17 residues. Germline-derived CDR1 and CDR2 are KGHSH and LQKENI. CDR3 in DNA: TGTGCCAGCTCACCGCCACTTTTTACGGGACATGACTACGAGCAGTACTTC. It codes for CASSPPLFTGHDYEQYF.

The CDR3 protein is CASSYIGGTANTGELFF. The CDR3 DNA sequence: TGTGCCAGCAGTTACATTGGCGGGACGGCGAACACCGGGGAGCTGTTTTTT. The chain links TRBV6-2 or TRBV6-3 to TRBJ2-2; D is perhaps TRBD2 (6 bases). The V gene lost 2 bases and the J gene lost 0 bases, with 13 bases spanning the gap. There are 17 residues in the CDR3. In germline, CDR1 is MNHEY, CDR2 SVGEGT.

This clone occurred once. The chain has TRBV6-1 and TRBJ1-5; TRBD1 is a possible D gene (6 bases). This CDR3 comprises 14 residues. V was shortened by 2 bases and J by 6 bases, with 11 bases between the two germline ends. CDR1 is MNHNS and CDR2 is SASEGT in the germline V gene. This CDR3 reads CASSESGGFQPQHF. The CDR3 region has the DNA TGTGCCAGCAGTGAATCGGGGGGCTTTCAGCCCCAGCATTTT.

This clone was counted once. One junction end does not reproduce the germline sequence, and a read error may be involved. The chain employs TRBV4-3 and TRBJ2-7; TRBD1 matches 8 bases. Germline V CDR1 and CDR2: LGHNA, YSLEER. This CDR3 has 16 residues. In nucleotides, the CDR3 is TGCGCCAGCAGCCAAGACAGGGGGCGTCTCTCCGACGAGCAGTACTTC. This translates into CASSQDRGRLSDEQYF.

The rearrangement joins TRBV11-2 to TRBJ1-4; 11 nucleotides agree with TRBD1. Germline CDR1 reads SGHAT; CDR2 reads FQNNGV. The length of the CDR3 is 15 residues. V lost 1 base to trimming and J lost 7 bases; unmatched junction nucleotides: 2. The CDR3 DNA is TGTGCCAGCAGCTTAGTAGGGACAGGGGGTGAAAAACTGTTTTTT. Protein product: CASSLVGTGGEKLFF.

The V gene is TRBV7-2, the J gene TRBJ2-1; 10 bases line up with TRBD2. The CDR3 is made up of 17 amino acids. The trim removed 3 bases at V and 7 bases at J, leaving 12 bases unmatched. The germline V gene has CDR1 SGHTA and CDR2 FQGNSA. The CDR3 is CASSLGPLAGVWNEQFF. DNA of the CDR3: TGTGCCAGCAGCTTGGGGCCTCTAGCGGGAGTATGGAATGAGCAGTTCTTC.

The rearrangement uses TRBV11-3 and TRBJ2-7; 8 bases agree with TRBD2. The germline V gene has CDR1 SGHNT and CDR2 YENEEA. The CDR3 length is 15 residues. V was pared by 5 bases and J by 1 base, with 7 bases of the junction left unmatched. CDR3: CASSPGTRGSYEQYF. CDR3 in DNA: TGTGCCAGCAGCCCCGGGACTAGAGGGTCCTACGAGCAGTACTTC.

J is TRBJ2-1 and V is TRBV19, with D possibly TRBD2 on 5 matching bases. CDR1 is LNHDA, CDR2 SQIVND, per germline (reference sequence). This CDR3 comprises 15 residues. The V end was cut by 5 bases, the J end by 4 bases, with 15 bases between. In DNA form, the CDR3 reads TGTGCCAGTAGTGTTACGGGAACCCCGTACAATGAGCAGTTCTTC. It specifies CASSVTGTPYNEQFF.

V is TRBV28 and J is TRBJ1-2; 10 bases match TRBD1. This CDR3 has 16 amino acids. The germline gives CDR1 MDHEN, CDR2 SYDVKM. Trimming at V came to 4 bases and at J to 2 bases, leaving 7 bases not matched to a gene. CDR3 in amino acids: CASSSGSGQGNYGYTF. DNA of the CDR3: TGTGCCAGCAGTTCGGGGTCGGGACAGGGGAACTATGGCTACACCTTC.

CDR3 bases: TGTGCCAGCAGCAACCGGGACAGGGGTTTTGAAAAACTGTTTTTT. Its translation is CASSNRDRGFEKLFF. This rearrangement joins TRBV3-1 (or the pseudogene TRBV3-2) to TRBJ1-4; 10 bases match TRBD1. V lost 5 bases and J lost 7; bases outside the gene matches: 7. In germline, CDR1 is LGHDT, CDR2 YNNKEL (reference sequence). CDR3 length: 15 residues.

CDR3 nucleotide sequence: TGCGCCAGCAGCCAAGGGCTGGCTAATGAAAAACTGTTTTTT. Its protein product is CASSQGLANEKLFF. The J gene is TRBJ1-4, the V gene TRBV4-3; no reliable D call. This CDR3 is 14 amino acids long. Germline loops: CDR1 LGHNA, CDR2 YSLEER. The V gene lost 1 base and the J gene lost 3 bases, with 6 bases spanning the gap.

The chain combines TRBV6-2 or TRBV6-3 with TRBJ1-1; D is ambiguous. Per germline, CDR1 MNHEY and CDR2 SVGEGT. Between the trimmed V and J ends, which lost 2 bases and 4 bases, there was a span of 17 bases. This CDR3 contains 16 residues. The DNA for the CDR3 is TGTGCCAGCAGTTACCTTGAAGGTAGCTTGGGCACTGAAGCTTTCTTT. Translated: CASSYLEGSLGTEAFF.

This clone was picked up one time. The chain is built from TRBV14 and TRBJ2-5; 9 nucleotides line up with TRBD2. CDR1 is SGHDN and CDR2 is FVKESK in the germline V gene. Losses at the gene ends were 3 bases for V and 2 bases for J; bases not matched to a gene: 10. The CDR3 has 17 residues. The CDR3 DNA reads TGTGCCAGCAGCCAGGCCACCGGGACTAGCCAACAAGAGACCCAGTACTTC. This translates into CASSQATGTSQQETQYF.

V and J are TRBV19 and TRBJ1-1, with TRBD1 as a possible D gene (6 bases). This CDR3 contains 13 residues. CDR1 is LNHDA and CDR2 is SQIVND in the germline V gene (reference sequence). V was pared by 6 bases and J by 6 bases, with 14 bases between. The CDR3 nucleotides are TGTGCCAGTAGCCAATTTGGACAGCCTGAAGCTTTCTTT. Encoded protein: CASSQFGQPEAFF. The variable domain in full, completed from reference TRBV19 and TRBJ1-1, reads DGGITQSPKYLFRKEGQNVTLSCEQNLNHDAMYWYRQDPGQGLRLIYYSQIVNDFQKGDIAEGYSVSREKKESFPLTVTSAQKNPTAFYLCASSQFGQPEAFFGQGTRLTVV.

This clone was recorded a few times. This chain joins TRBV5-1 and TRBJ2-5; D perhaps matches TRBD2 (6 bases). V was pared by 3 bases and J by 7 bases, with 16 bases between. This CDR3 region has 14 residues. Germline lookup yields CDR1 SGHRS and CDR2 YFSETQ. DNA of the CDR3: TGCGCCAGCAGCTCGGACGGGACTTATGGGACCCAGTACTTC. Translated, it gives CASSSDGTYGTQYF. The full variable domain, completed using reference TRBV5-1 and TRBJ2-5, is KAGVTQTPRYLIKTRGQQVTLSCSPISGHRSVSWYQQTPGQGLQFLFEYFSETQRNKGNFPGRFSGRQFSNSRSEMNVSTLELGDSALYLCASSSDGTYGTQYFGPGTRLLVL.

The rearrangement joins TRBV19 to TRBJ1-4; D is uncertain. V lost 2 bases and J 1 base, leaving 14 bases between the germline ends. CDR1 and CDR2 from the germline V gene are LNHDA and SQIVND (reference sequence). The CDR3 has 17 amino acids. The CDR3 loop reads CASSIILKRGTNEKLFF. For the CDR3, the DNA is TGTGCCAGTAGTATAATTTTAAAACGGGGAACTAATGAAAAACTGTTTTTT.